A selection of T cell receptor beta chains follows, all from one sample in a study of shared clonotypes between healthy human individuals. Only in-frame clones appear in the TCRdb table, and some are missing; sequencing was by immunoSEQ multiplex PCR. The table lists about 1,500,000 clones, roughly 96% of them singletons. Sequences were obtained from naive CD4+ T cells sorted from blood. Receptors were obtained from a man younger than 40 in good health. CDR3s include the opening cysteine and the closing phenylalanine or tryptophan. D genes are given only for firm matches. The size field is filled for only some rows; it gives once, few, many or a size class.

DNA	CDR3	D	size	V	J
TGTGCCAGCAGCCCTATTTGGACCTCCGAGCAGTACTTC	CASSPIWTSEQYF	-	-	TRBV7-8	TRBJ2-7
TGTGCCAGTAGTTCTTTGGCAGGCCCCTACGAGCAGTACTTC	CASSSLAGPYEQYF	-	-	TRBV19	TRBJ2-7
TGTGCCAGCAGCCCACAACCTCTTGCGAACACCGGGGAGCTGTTTTTT	CASSPQPLANTGELFF	-	-	TRBV14	TRBJ2-2
TGCAGTGCTAGGGCCGAGGAGACCCAGTACTTC	CSARAEETQYF	-	-	TRBV20-1	TRBJ2-5
TGTGCCACCAAGACACTAGCGGGAGTAGGCAACACCGGGGAGCTGTTTTTT	CATKTLAGVGNTGELFF	TRBD2	-	TRBV15	TRBJ2-2
TGTGCCAGCAGTTTCCTCACTGAGCAGTTCTTC	CASSFLTEQFF	-	-	TRBV27	TRBJ2-1
TGTGCCAGCACCATTCTGACAGGGATGGTGGGCACTGAAGCTTTCTTT	CASTILTGMVGTEAFF	TRBD1	-	TRBV28	TRBJ1-1
TGCGCCAGCAGCCAACCCACCGGAACCTTAACCTACGAGCAGTACTTC	CASSQPTGTLTYEQYF	-	-	TRBV4-1	TRBJ2-7
TGTGCCAGCAGTTCAGCGGGAGGGCCGGGCACAGATACGCAGTATTTT	CASSSAGGPGTDTQYF	TRBD2	-	TRBV2	TRBJ2-3
TGTGCCAGCAGTCTCACGGACAGGCCAGATACGCAGTATTTT	CASSLTDRPDTQYF	TRBD1	-	TRBV6-1	TRBJ2-3
TGTGCCAGCAGCCCACGAGCTGGGACAGTCTACGAGCAGTACTTC	CASSPRAGTVYEQYF	TRBD1	once	TRBV7-9	TRBJ2-7
TGTGCCAGCAGCTTATTCCAGGATAGCTATGGCTACACCTTC	CASSLFQDSYGYTF	-	-	TRBV7-9	TRBJ1-2